This T cell receptor (beta chain) was captured by sequencing in a study of beta chain features in type 1 diabetes. Notes on the study in general: VDJ junctions from type 1 diabetes patients carried fewer insertions and larger deletions. Patients' naive, central memory and regulatory TCRB repertoires appeared more alike than those of healthy donors.

The CDR3 loop spans 16 amino acids. V gave up 5 bases and J gave up 4 bases; unmatched junction bases: 8. CDR1 is MNHNY, CDR2 SVGAGI, per germline (reference sequence). It was one heparinised blood draw, averaging about 116 mL, that each donor gave. Investigators reverse transcribed all isolated RNA, so they sequenced expressed TCRB transcripts. Assay: immunoSEQ multiplex PCR; the TCRdb copy retains only in-frame clones and omits some. Counted here are 900,000 or so clones, roughly a sixth occurring once; the ten biggest clones make up about 0.02%. As concerns this clone: Its antigen is still unknown.

The sequence derives from a woman aged 18 to 35 in good health. The J gene is TRBJ2-1, the V gene TRBV6-6; 10 bases align to TRBD2. Sequencing was done on a sample of naive CD4+ T cells from blood. The CDR3 DNA sequence: TGTGCCAGCAGTCGCCCCGGGACTAGCGTTTACAATGAGCAGTTCTTC. Translation gives CASSRPGTSVYNEQFF.